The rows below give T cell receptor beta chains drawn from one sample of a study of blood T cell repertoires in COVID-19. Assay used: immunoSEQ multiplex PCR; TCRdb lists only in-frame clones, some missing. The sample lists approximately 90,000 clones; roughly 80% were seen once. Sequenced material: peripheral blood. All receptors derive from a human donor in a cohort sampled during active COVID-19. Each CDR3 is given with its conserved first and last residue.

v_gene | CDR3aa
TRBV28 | CASSSLTGGPGELFF
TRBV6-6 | CATRPSRDRGDTQYF
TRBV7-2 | CASSPNTFYQPQHF
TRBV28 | CAIVPPGLYGYTF
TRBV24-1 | CATSDYSVEGTDTQYF
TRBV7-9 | CASSLAHISDEQYF
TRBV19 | CASSTGRWETQYF
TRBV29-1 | CSVLQGGETQYF
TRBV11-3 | CASSKNRETQYF
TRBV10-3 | CAISNRQDSEQYF
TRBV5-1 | CASSLVDSYNEQFF
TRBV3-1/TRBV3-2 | CASSPGTFAKQYF
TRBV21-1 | CASSIGTSGGSSYNEQFF
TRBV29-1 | CSVAPGGAREQYF
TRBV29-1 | CSVDDGTGETQYF
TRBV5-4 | CASSLRGNYEQYF
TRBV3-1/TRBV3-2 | CASSQDPLDGSGMNEQYF
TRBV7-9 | CASSFGWAGGNTIYF
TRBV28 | CASSILDSGYYGYTF
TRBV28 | CASRQKSRSEKLFF
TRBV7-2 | CASSWTGRETQYF
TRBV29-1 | CSVGGEKLFF
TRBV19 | CASSRQAPYEQYF
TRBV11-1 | CASSLGTGADTQYF
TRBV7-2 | CASSLGQGEDQPQHF